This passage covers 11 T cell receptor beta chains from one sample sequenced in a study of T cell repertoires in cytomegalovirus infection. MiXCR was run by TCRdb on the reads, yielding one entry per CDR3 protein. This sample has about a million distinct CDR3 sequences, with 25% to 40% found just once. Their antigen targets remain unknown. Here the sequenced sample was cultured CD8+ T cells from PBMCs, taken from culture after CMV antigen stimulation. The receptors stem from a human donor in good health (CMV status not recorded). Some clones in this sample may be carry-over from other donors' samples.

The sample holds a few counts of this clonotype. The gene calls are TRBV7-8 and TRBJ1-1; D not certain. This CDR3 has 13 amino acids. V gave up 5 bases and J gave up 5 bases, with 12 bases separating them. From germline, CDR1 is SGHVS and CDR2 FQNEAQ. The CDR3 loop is CASSPLVGTEAFF. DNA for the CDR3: TGTGCCAGCAGCCCCCTAGTGGGGACTGAAGCTTTCTTT.

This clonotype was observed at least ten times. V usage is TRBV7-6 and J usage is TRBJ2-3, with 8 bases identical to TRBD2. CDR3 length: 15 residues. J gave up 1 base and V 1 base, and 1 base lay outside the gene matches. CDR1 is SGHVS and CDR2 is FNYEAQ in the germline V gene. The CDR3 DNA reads TGTGCCAGCAGCTTAGAAGCGGGGGGCACAGATACGCAGTATTTT. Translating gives CASSLEAGGTDTQYF.

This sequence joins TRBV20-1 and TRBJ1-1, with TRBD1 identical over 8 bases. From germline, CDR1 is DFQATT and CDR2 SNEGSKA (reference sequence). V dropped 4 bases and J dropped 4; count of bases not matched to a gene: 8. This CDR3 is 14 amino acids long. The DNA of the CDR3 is TGCAGTGCTAAGTTGACAGGGGTCGCCACTGAAGCTTTCTTT. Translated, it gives CSAKLTGVATEAFF.

As DNA, the CDR3 is TGTGCCGGGACGGAACGCTCCTACTATGGCTACACCTTC. Translated, it gives CAGTERSYYGYTF. J is TRBJ1-2 and V is TRBV5-8, with D possibly matching TRBD1 (5 bases). Per germline, CDR1 SGHTS and CDR2 YDEGEE. CDR3 length: 13 residues. The V end lost 10 bases, the J end lost 3 bases, and 16 bases lay between the germline ends.

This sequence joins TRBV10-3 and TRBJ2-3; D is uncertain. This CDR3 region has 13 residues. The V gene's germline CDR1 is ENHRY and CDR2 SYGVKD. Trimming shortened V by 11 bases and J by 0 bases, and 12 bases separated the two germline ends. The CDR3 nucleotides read TGTGCCTCAAATGCGCCCAGCACAGATACGCAGTATTTT. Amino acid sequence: CASNAPSTDTQYF.

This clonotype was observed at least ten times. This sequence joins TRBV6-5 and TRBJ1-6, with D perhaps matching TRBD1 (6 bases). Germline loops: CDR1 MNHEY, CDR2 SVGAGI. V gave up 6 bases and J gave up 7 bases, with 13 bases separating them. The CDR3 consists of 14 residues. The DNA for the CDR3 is TGTGCCAGCAGATCACAGGGCTCCAATTCACCCCTCCACTTT. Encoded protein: CASRSQGSNSPLHF.

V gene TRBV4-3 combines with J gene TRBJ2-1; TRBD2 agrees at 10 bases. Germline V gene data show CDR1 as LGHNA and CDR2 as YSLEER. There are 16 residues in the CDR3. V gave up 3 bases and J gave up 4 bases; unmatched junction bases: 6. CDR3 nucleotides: TGCGCCAGCAGCCAGAGTAGCGGGGGGACGTACAATGAGCAGTTCTTC. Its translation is CASSQSSGGTYNEQFF.

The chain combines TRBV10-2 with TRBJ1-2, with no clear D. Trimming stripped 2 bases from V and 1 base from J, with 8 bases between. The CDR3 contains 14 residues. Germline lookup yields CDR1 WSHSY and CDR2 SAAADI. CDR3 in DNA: TGCGCCAGCAGTGAGGGATACAGTAACTATGGCTACACCTTC. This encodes CASSEGYSNYGYTF.

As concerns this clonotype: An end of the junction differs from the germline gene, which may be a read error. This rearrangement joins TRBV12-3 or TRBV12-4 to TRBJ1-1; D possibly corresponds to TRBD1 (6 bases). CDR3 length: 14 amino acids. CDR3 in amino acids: CVSSHRVLNTEAFF. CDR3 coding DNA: TGTGTCAGCAGCCACAGGGTCTTGAACACTGAAGCTTTCTTT.

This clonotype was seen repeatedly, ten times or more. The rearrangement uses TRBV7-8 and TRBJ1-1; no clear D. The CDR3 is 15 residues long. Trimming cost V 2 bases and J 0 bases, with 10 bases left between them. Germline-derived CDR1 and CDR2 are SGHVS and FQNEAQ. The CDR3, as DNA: TGTGCCAGCAGCTTAATTACAGTCATGAACACTGAAGCTTTCTTT. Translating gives CASSLITVMNTEAFF.

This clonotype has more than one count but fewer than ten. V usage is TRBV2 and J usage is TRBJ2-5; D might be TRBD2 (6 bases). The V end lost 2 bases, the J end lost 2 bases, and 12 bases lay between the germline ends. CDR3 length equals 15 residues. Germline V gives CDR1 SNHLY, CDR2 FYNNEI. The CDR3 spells CASSEREYRQETQYF. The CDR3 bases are TGTGCCAGCAGTGAACGGGAGTATCGGCAAGAGACCCAGTACTTC.